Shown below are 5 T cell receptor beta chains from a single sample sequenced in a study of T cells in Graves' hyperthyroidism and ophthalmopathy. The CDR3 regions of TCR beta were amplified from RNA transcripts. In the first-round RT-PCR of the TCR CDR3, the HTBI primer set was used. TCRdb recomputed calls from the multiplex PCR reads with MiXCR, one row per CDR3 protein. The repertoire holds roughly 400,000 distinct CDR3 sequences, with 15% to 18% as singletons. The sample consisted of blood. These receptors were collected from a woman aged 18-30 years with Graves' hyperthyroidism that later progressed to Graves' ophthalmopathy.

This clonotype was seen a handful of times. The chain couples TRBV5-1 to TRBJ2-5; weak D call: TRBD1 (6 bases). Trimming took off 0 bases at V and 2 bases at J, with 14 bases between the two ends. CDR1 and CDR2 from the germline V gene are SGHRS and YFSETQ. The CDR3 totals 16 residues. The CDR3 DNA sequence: TGCGCCAGCAGCTTGGCTCCACAGGGAACGCAAGAGACCCAGTACTTC. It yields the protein CASSLAPQGTQETQYF.

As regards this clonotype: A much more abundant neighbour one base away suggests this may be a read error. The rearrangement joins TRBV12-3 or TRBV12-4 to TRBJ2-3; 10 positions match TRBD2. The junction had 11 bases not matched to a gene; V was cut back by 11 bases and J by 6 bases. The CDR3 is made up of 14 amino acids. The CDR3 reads CAQSLRAGGDTQYF. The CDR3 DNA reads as TGTGCCCAATCTTTACGAGCGGGAGGGGATACGCAGTATTTT.

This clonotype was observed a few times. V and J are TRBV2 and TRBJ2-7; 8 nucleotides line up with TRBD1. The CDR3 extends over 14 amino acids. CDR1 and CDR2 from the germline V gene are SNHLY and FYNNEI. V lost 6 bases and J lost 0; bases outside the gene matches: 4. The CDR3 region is CASRTGASSYEQYF. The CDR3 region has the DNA TGTGCCAGCAGGACAGGGGCTAGCTCCTACGAGCAGTACTTC.

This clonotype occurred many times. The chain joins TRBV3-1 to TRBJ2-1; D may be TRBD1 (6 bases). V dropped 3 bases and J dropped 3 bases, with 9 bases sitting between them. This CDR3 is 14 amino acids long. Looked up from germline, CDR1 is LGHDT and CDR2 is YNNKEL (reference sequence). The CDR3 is CASSQAGVYNEQFF. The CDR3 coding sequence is TGTGCCAGCAGCCAGGCAGGGGTCTACAATGAGCAGTTCTTC.

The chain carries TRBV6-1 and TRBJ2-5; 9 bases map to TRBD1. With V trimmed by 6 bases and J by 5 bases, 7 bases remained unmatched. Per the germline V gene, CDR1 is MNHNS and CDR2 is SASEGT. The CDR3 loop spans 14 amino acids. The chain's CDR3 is CASRTGGIGETQYF. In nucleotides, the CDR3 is TGTGCCAGCAGGACAGGGGGAATTGGCGAGACCCAGTACTTC.